This T cell receptor (beta chain) was profiled in a study of T-cell memory formation after mild COVID-19. Study-wide findings and caveats: CD8+ contracting clones occupied EMRA, while CD4+ ones occupied mainly CM and EM. Cross-reactive memory seemingly joined, as some responding clones were found in pre-infection memory.

The CDR3 has 14 amino acids. V lost 2 bases, J lost 5 bases, and 3 bases stayed unmatched. Germline CDR1 and CDR2: MRHNA and SNTAGT. In the case of this clonotype: What it recognizes is unknown.

In TCRdb, the 5' RACE reads were re-called with MiXCR into one record per CDR3 protein. This table has under 300,000 distinct CDR3 sequences, 8% to 9.5% appearing once. Sequenced material: PBMCs or a T cell subset sorted from them (not recorded which). The TCR sequence derives from a man aged 18 to 30 who had mild COVID-19 (a few samples of this study predate the infection). Cell type and time point are not known. The chain links TRBV6-4 to TRBJ2-1; 7 bases are a match to TRBD2. The CDR3 sequence: CASSDGLENNEQFF. The CDR3 DNA is TGTGCCAGCAGTGACGGACTAGAAAACAATGAGCAGTTCTTC.